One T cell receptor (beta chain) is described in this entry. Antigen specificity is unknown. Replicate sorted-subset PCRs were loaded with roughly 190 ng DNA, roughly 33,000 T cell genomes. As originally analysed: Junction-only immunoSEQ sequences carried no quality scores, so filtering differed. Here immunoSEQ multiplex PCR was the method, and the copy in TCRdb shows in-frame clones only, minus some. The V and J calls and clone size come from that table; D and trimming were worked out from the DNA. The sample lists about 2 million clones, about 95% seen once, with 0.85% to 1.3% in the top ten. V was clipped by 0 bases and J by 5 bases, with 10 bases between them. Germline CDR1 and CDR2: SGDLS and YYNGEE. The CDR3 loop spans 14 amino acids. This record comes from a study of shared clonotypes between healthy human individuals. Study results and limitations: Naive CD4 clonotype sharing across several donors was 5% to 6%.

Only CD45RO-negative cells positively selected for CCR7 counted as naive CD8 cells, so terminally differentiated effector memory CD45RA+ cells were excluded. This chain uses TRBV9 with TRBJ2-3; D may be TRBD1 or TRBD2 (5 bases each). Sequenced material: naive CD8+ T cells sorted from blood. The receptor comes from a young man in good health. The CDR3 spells CASSVAGTVDTQYF. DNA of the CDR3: TGTGCCAGCAGCGTAGCTGGGACGGTAGATACGCAGTATTTT.